A selection of T cell receptor beta chains follows, all from one sample in a study of patients and donors after allogeneic stem cell transplantation. TCRdb itself ran the RT-PCR reads through MiXCR, one entry per CDR3 protein. The table shows some 92,000 distinct CDR3 sequences, with roughly 52% occurring only once. The sequenced sample was blood, either unsorted or a sorted T cell fraction (not recorded which). Every receptor here comes from a human donor who was either an allogeneic HSCT recipient or a stem cell or donor lymphocyte infusion donor (not recorded which). It is not recorded whose cells these are; they may come from a transplant donor. Each CDR3 is given with its conserved first and last residue. A D gene is named only where the DNA matches it firmly.

CASRTGQGANQPQHF TRBJ1-5 TRBD1 TRBV6-6
CASSLVKIYNEQFF TRBJ2-1 . TRBV11-2
CAISETGGWNEKLFF TRBJ1-4 TRBD1 TRBV10-3
CASSQVGDRYQPQHF TRBJ1-5 TRBD1 TRBV4-1
CSARGITGTDYYGYTF TRBJ1-2 . TRBV20-1
CASSQSVVRVDGYTF TRBJ1-2 . TRBV14
CATNRAFNTEAFF TRBJ1-1 . TRBV15
CSAREDRGASHLHF TRBJ1-6 TRBD1 TRBV20-1
CASSSRQVRKEKLFF TRBJ1-4 . TRBV6-5
CASSSYREQTNYGYTF TRBJ1-2 . TRBV27
CASSQSPGRGEKLFF TRBJ1-4 . TRBV23-1
CASSLKTLHGKMNTEAFF TRBJ1-1 . TRBV7-9
CASSVSGQGLEKLFF TRBJ1-4 TRBD1 TRBV9
CASYNNYGYTF TRBJ1-2 . TRBV2
CSARVGTGSGGINQPQHF TRBJ1-5 . TRBV20-1
CASSHPLGTNTEAFF TRBJ1-1 . TRBV12-3/TRBV12-4
CASSKPGQGRRAFF TRBJ1-1 TRBD1 TRBV27
CASSQDLVAGGYTF TRBJ1-2 . TRBV14
CATRIAGGPREQFF TRBJ2-1 TRBD2 TRBV15
CATSDWGQGGYGYTF TRBJ1-2 TRBD1 TRBV24-1
CASSPGGSGNQPQHF TRBJ1-5 TRBD1 TRBV28
CSARVGGDEKLFF TRBJ1-4 . TRBV20-1
CASSPINSNQPQHF TRBJ1-5 . TRBV18
CATRDTAGGAFF TRBJ1-1 . TRBV24-1
CASSQVHGLLNEKLFF TRBJ1-4 . TRBV4-3
CASSRQGQAFF TRBJ1-1 TRBD1 TRBV12-3/TRBV12-4
CASSPLRPVDQPQHF TRBJ1-5 . TRBV28
CSARTSGYNEQFF TRBJ2-1 TRBD2 TRBV29-1
CASSTEAGGTEAFF TRBJ1-1 TRBD1 TRBV9
CASTLYPGFQETQYF TRBJ2-5 . TRBV28
CASSQLTGGGQPQHF TRBJ1-5 TRBD1 TRBV4-1
CASSSSRPYENQPQHF TRBJ1-5 . TRBV28
CASSVGTSGTQETQYF TRBJ2-5 TRBD2 TRBV9
CASSLGGTASEAFF TRBJ1-1 . TRBV14
CASSFSLRMNTEAFF TRBJ1-1 . TRBV6-2/TRBV6-3
CASSQPAIDRVHGYTF TRBJ1-2 TRBD1 TRBV4-1
CASSQLVNTEAFF TRBJ1-1 . TRBV4-3
CASSYSRSRATDTQYF TRBJ2-3 . TRBV6-2/TRBV6-3
CSVAGAEAFF TRBJ1-1 . TRBV29-1
CASSYQHGAGYTF TRBJ1-2 . TRBV6-6
CAISNREGDTEAFF TRBJ1-1 . TRBV10-3
CASGTGPEKLFF TRBJ1-4 . TRBV7-9
CASSQGRTGPNPEAFF TRBJ1-1 TRBD1 TRBV4-2
CASTYMENQPQHF TRBJ1-5 . TRBV6-4
CAISEADLSLEQYF TRBJ2-7 . TRBV10-3
CSASSPIFQPQHF TRBJ1-5 . TRBV20-1
CASSYLPDRGYTEAFF TRBJ1-1 TRBD1 TRBV27
CASSRAVSTEAFF TRBJ1-1 . TRBV6-6
CSVLTVLNTEAFF TRBJ1-1 . TRBV29-1
CASSQDWGGYAEAFF TRBJ1-1 . TRBV4-3
CSVETGEAFF TRBJ1-1 TRBD1 TRBV29-1
CAWAPRDDTEAFF TRBJ1-1 . TRBV30